This TCR beta chain was retrieved from a study of blood T cell repertoires in COVID-19. In the study overall: Acute and convalescent COVID-19 specimens originated in the United States, Italy and Spain.

Produced via immunoSEQ multiplex PCR; TCRdb's table is partial and in-frame only. The sample comprises about 330,000 clones, 88% of which are singletons, and around 5% rests with the top ten. Germline loops: CDR1 SGHDT, CDR2 YYEEEE. V gave up 3 bases and J gave up 0 bases, with 15 bases separating them. This CDR3 has 16 amino acids. Sequencing was carried out using PBMCs or T cells enriched from blood (not recorded which). The clonotype comes from a man between 25 and 39 years old who had recovered from COVID-19. V usage is TRBV5-6 and J usage is TRBJ1-2, with D perhaps matching TRBD1 (6 bases). CDR3: CASSWGGGPANYGYTF. The CDR3 DNA reads TGTGCCAGCAGCTGGGGAGGGGGGCCAGCTAACTATGGCTACACCTTC.